The 5 T cell receptor beta chains given below trace back to one sample, sequenced in a study of OX40 agonist ivuxolimab in advanced cancers. The table came from immunoSEQ multiplex PCR; TCRdb's copy has only in-frame clones and leaves some out. This sample has about 76,000 clones; about 82% occur once, and the top ten carry roughly 1.9%. This material consisted of CD4+ or CD8+ T cells sorted from blood, taken in a trial of the OX40 agonist ivuxolimab. All receptors derive from an adult with an advanced solid tumor such as melanoma, head and neck, liver or kidney cancer.

The J gene is TRBJ2-5, the V gene TRBV7-9; TRBD2 matches 7 bases. The CDR3 has 13 residues. V lost 6 bases to trimming and J lost 3 bases; unmatched junction nucleotides: 4. Germline-derived CDR1 and CDR2 are SEHNR and FQNEAQ (reference sequence). The CDR3 region is CASRGGVKETQYF. DNA for the CDR3: TGTGCCAGCAGGGGGGGGGTTAAAGAGACCCAGTACTTC.

As DNA, the CDR3 is TGTGCCAGCCGGAGGGGCTCCTACGAGCAGTACTTC. This encodes CASRRGSYEQYF. V is TRBV6-5 and J is TRBJ2-7; the D gene is possibly TRBD2 (6 bases). The CDR3 spans 12 residues. With 8 bases removed from V and 0 bases from J, the gap between germline ends came to 8 bases. Germline CDR1 MNHEY, CDR2 SVGAGI.

The J gene is TRBJ2-2, the V gene TRBV28; 12 nucleotides match TRBD2. Unmatched junction bases numbered 6, after V lost 4 bases and J lost 6 bases. Germline V gives CDR1 MDHEN, CDR2 SYDVKM. CDR3 length: 16 residues. In nucleotides, the CDR3 is TGTGCCAGCAGTTCTAGCGGGAGGGCCTTTGCCGGGGAGCTGTTTTTT. Its translation is CASSSSGRAFAGELFF.

The rearrangement links TRBV7-9 to TRBJ2-1, with D possibly matching TRBD1 (6 bases). The CDR3 has 16 amino acids. Germline CDR1 SEHNR, CDR2 FQNEAQ (reference sequence). V lost 1 base, J lost 9 bases, and 19 bases lay in between. The CDR3 nucleotides read TGTGCCAGCAGCTTAGGAACCGGGACAACTTTAAGTGAGCAGTTCTTC. This codes for CASSLGTGTTLSEQFF.

This clone appeared a single time. The chain has TRBV6-6 and TRBJ2-2, with D hard to call. The CDR3 runs to 15 residues. Germline CDR1 is MNHNY and CDR2 is SVGAGI (reference sequence). The V gene lost 5 bases and the J gene lost 2 bases, with 12 bases spanning the gap. The CDR3 region has the DNA TGTGCCAGCAGTGTCCAAGACCCTAACACCGGGGAGCTGTTTTTT. This translates into CASSVQDPNTGELFF.